The 15 T cell receptor beta chains listed next were all sequenced from one sample in a study of beta chain features in type 1 diabetes. Study-level findings and limits: Type 1 diabetes patients showed a moderate but significant shortening of TCRB CDR3s in all four CD4+ subsets.

These TCRs are of unknown antigen specificity. All of the isolated RNA was reverse transcribed, so expressed TCRB transcripts were sequenced. Using immunoSEQ multiplex PCR, the repertoire was profiled, and TCRdb retains in-frame clones only, with some absent. This table holds fewer than 300,000 clones, around 20% found once. Material for sequencing was naive CD4+ T cells from blood. Receptor source: a woman in her thirties or forties with type 1 diabetes.

V is TRBV5-1 and J is TRBJ2-1; TRBD2 agrees at 10 bases. V trimming: 4 bases; J trimming: 3 bases; junction bases outside the gene matches: 7. Germline CDR1 is SGHRS and CDR2 is YFSETQ. The CDR3 covers 16 residues. The CDR3 region has the DNA TGCGCCAGCAGCGCTCCGGGACTAGCGAACTACAATGAGCAGTTCTTC. Translated: CASSAPGLANYNEQFF.

The CDR3 region is CASSGGFSGALYGYTF. CDR3 coding DNA: TGTGCCAGCAGCGGGGGGTTTTCAGGGGCCCTCTATGGCTACACCTTC. V usage is TRBV9 and J usage is TRBJ1-2; D may be TRBD1 (6 bases). Germline CDR1 is SGDLS and CDR2 is YYNGEE. V lost 3 bases, J lost 4 bases, and 19 bases lay in between. The length of the CDR3 is 16 residues.

V gene TRBV6-6 combines with J gene TRBJ2-1; 10 positions agree with TRBD2. This CDR3 has 14 residues. Germline V gene data show CDR1 as MNHNY and CDR2 as SVGAGI (reference sequence). CDR3 coding DNA: TGTGCGATTCCAACTAGCGGGGCTTACAATGAGCAGTTCTTC. This codes for CAIPTSGAYNEQFF.

This clone has just a few counts. V is TRBV29-1 and J is TRBJ2-3; 13 bases line up with TRBD2. The V and J ends lost 4 bases and 7 bases, in that order; junction bases with no gene match: 5. Germline V CDR1 and CDR2: SQVTM, ANQGSEA. The CDR3 length is 14 residues. CDR3 nucleotide sequence: TGCAGCGTTGGGACTAGCGGGAGTGTGAATACGCAGTATTTT. It translates to CSVGTSGSVNTQYF.

The rearrangement joins TRBV9 to TRBJ2-7; no firm D call. Per germline, CDR1 SGDLS and CDR2 YYNGEE. This CDR3 region has 12 residues. The V gene lost 4 bases and the J gene lost 5 bases, with 10 bases spanning the gap. In DNA, the CDR3 is TGTGCCAGCAGCTCACCCTCTAACGAGCAGTACTTC. Translation gives CASSSPSNEQYF.

There are a few counts of this clone. The V and J genes are TRBV7-2 and TRBJ2-7, with 7 bases fitting TRBD1. Unmatched junction bases numbered 6, after V lost 1 base and J lost 6 bases. The CDR3 contains 14 residues. Germline-derived CDR1 and CDR2 are SGHTA and FQGNSA. The CDR3, as DNA: TGTGCCAGCAGCTTAGACAGGGGTTGGGGCGAGCAGTACTTC. Its translation: CASSLDRGWGEQYF.

This clone was counted a few times. The chain links TRBV18 to TRBJ2-5; TRBD1 matches 10 bases. The J call could be wrong; TRBJ2-7 is a better fit for the DNA end. The germline V gene has CDR1 KGHSH and CDR2 LQKENI. The CDR3 contains 16 residues. The CDR3 DNA is TGTGCCAGCTCACCACCGGGGGGACAGGGGCCCAACGAGCAGTACTTC. Protein: CASSPPGGQGPNEQYF.

This rearrangement joins TRBV30 to TRBJ2-3; no clear D. The V gene's germline CDR1 is GTSNPN and CDR2 SVGIG (reference sequence). Trimming removed 6 bases at V and 0 bases at J, with 13 bases between. The CDR3 consists of 14 residues. This CDR3 reads CACLMTRSTDTQYF. The CDR3, as DNA: TGTGCCTGCCTCATGACACGGAGCACAGATACGCAGTATTTT.

The rearrangement links TRBV11-1 to TRBJ1-1, with 7 nucleotides matching TRBD1. Germline assignment: CDR1 SGHAT and CDR2 FQDESV (reference sequence). This CDR3 is built from 14 residues. Germline trimming cut 5 bases from V and 4 bases from J; bases unmatched to any gene: 7. The CDR3, as DNA: TGTGCCAGCAGCAAGAGGACAGGTGGCACTGAAGCTTTCTTT. It is translated as CASSKRTGGTEAFF.

This clone was seen just once. The chain uses TRBV5-4 and TRBJ2-7, with D tentatively TRBD2 (5 bases). Germline CDR1 reads SGHNT; CDR2 reads YYREEE (reference sequence). V was pared by 0 bases and J by 2 bases, with 15 bases between. The CDR3 runs 16 residues. The CDR3 sequence is CASSLDAGIRTYEQYF. CDR3 bases: TGTGCCAGCAGCTTGGATGCGGGTATCAGGACCTACGAGCAGTACTTC.

This rearrangement joins TRBV27 to TRBJ1-1; 10 nucleotides line up with TRBD1. Trimming at V came to 3 bases and at J to 0 bases, leaving 4 bases not matched to a gene. CDR3 length: 16 amino acids. In germline, CDR1 is MNHEY, CDR2 SMNVEV (reference sequence). The CDR3 is CASSFRTGGMNTEAFF. Written as DNA, the CDR3 is TGTGCCAGCAGTTTCAGGACAGGGGGGATGAACACTGAAGCTTTCTTT.

This chain uses TRBV4-3 with TRBJ2-2, with TRBD1 matching 10 bases. This CDR3 comprises 15 residues. Germline trimming cut 6 bases from V and 2 bases from J; bases unmatched to any gene: 3. Germline values: CDR1 LGHNA, CDR2 YSLEER. The CDR3 coding sequence is TGCGCCAGCAGGCGACAGGGGGCAAACACCGGGGAGCTGTTTTTT. Its translation is CASRRQGANTGELFF.

This chain joins TRBV29-1 and TRBJ2-1; the D gene is possibly TRBD1 (6 bases). Trimming shortened V by 4 bases and J by 0 bases, and 13 bases separated the two germline ends. CDR1 is SQVTM, CDR2 ANQGSEA, per germline. This CDR3 has 15 residues. The CDR3 coding sequence is TGCAGCGTTGTAGGGACATCCATCTCCTACAATGAGCAGTTCTTC. Protein sequence: CSVVGTSISYNEQFF.

With regard to this clone: The same CDR3 is also encoded by other DNA sequences in this sample. The chain links TRBV9 to TRBJ1-2; unclear D gene. V gave up 0 bases and J gave up 2 bases, with 5 bases separating them. Germline CDR1 and CDR2: SGDLS and YYNGEE. The CDR3 is 13 residues long. CDR3 sequence: CASSVDSNYGYTF. DNA for the CDR3: TGTGCCAGCAGCGTAGACAGCAACTATGGCTACACCTTC.

About this clone itself: Other DNA sequences in the sample encode the same CDR3. V is TRBV29-1 and J is TRBJ2-7; TRBD2 aligns across 7 bases. Per the germline V gene, CDR1 is SQVTM and CDR2 is ANQGSEA. This CDR3 has 12 amino acids. Trimming removed 4 bases from V and 2 bases from J; junction bases left unmatched: 2. For the CDR3, the DNA is TGCAGCGTTGGCGGGGGTCCCTACGAGCAGTACTTC. Protein product: CSVGGGPYEQYF.